Listed below are T cell receptor beta chains from one sample, sequenced in a study of cytomegalovirus exposure and HLA in healthy donors. Method: immunoSEQ multiplex PCR; TCRdb's copy keeps in-frame clones and lacks some. The repertoire holds 150,000 or so clones, with 75% as singletons. What was sequenced was PBMCs. These receptors were taken from a man between 18 and 29 years old in good health and CMV-seropositive. Each CDR3 is given with its conserved first and last residue. The D gene is left open where the match is weak. Only some rows state a clone size, as once, few, many or a class for expanded clones.

CDR3: CAWSPPRGVESYEQYF
DNA: TGTGCCTGGAGTCCACCTCGGGGGGTCGAGTCCTACGAGCAGTACTTC
D: TRBD2
size: .
J: TRBJ2-7
V: TRBV30

CDR3: CASSPDSAGEQYF
DNA: TGTGCCAGCTCACCGGACTCCGCGGGCGAGCAGTACTTC
D: .
size: .
J: TRBJ2-7
V: TRBV18

CDR3: CASSVGSGTVAETQYF
DNA: TGTGCCAGCAGCGTAGGTAGCGGGACGGTAGCAGAGACCCAGTACTTC
D: TRBD2
size: .
J: TRBJ2-5
V: TRBV9

CDR3: CASRPTGGNTGELFF
DNA: TGTGCCAGCAGACCAACAGGGGGGAACACCGGGGAGCTGTTTTTT
D: TRBD1
size: .
J: TRBJ2-2
V: TRBV6-5

CDR3: CASRGRATDTQYF
DNA: TGTGCCAGTCGCGGGAGGGCCACAGATACGCAGTATTTT
D: TRBD2
size: few
J: TRBJ2-3
V: TRBV19

CDR3: CASSSAGGETDTQYF
DNA: TGTGCCAGCAGCTCAGCGGGAGGGGAAACAGATACGCAGTATTTT
D: TRBD2
size: .
J: TRBJ2-3
V: TRBV7-3

CDR3: CAWARDRGHEQYF
DNA: TGTGCTTGGGCGCGGGACAGGGGACACGAGCAGTACTTC
D: TRBD1
size: .
J: TRBJ2-7
V: TRBV30

CDR3: CASSRISSEKLFF
DNA: TGTGCCAGCAGCCGTATATCGAGTGAAAAACTGTTTTTT
D: .
size: .
J: TRBJ1-4
V: TRBV7-9

CDR3: CASSLTGGDTEAFF
DNA: TGTGCCAGCAGCTTGACGGGGGGGGACACTGAAGCTTTCTTT
D: .
size: .
J: TRBJ1-1
V: TRBV9

CDR3: CASSLAGAKLYF
DNA: TGTGCCAGCAGCTTAGCAGGAGCCAAGCTGTACTTC
D: .
size: .
J: TRBJ2-7
V: TRBV11-1

CDR3: CASTLLAGGGNEQFF
DNA: TGTGCCAGCACTCTACTAGCGGGAGGGGGAAATGAGCAGTTCTTC
D: TRBD2
size: .
J: TRBJ2-1
V: TRBV2

CDR3: CATSRRTGITGELFF
DNA: TGTGCCACCAGCAGAAGGACAGGGATAACCGGGGAGCTGTTTTTT
D: TRBD1
size: once
J: TRBJ2-2
V: TRBV15

CDR3: CRTGNGYTF
DNA: TGTCGGACAGGGAATGGCTACACCTTC
D: TRBD1
size: .
J: TRBJ1-2
V: TRBV28

CDR3: CASSFARHGHLRANVLTF
DNA: TGTGCCAGCAGTTTTGCTCGTCATGGCCACCTTCGGGCCAACGTCCTGACTTTC
D: .
size: .
J: TRBJ2-6
V: TRBV28

CDR3: CATSRDWGADTQYF
DNA: TGTGCCACCAGCAGAGATTGGGGGGCAGATACGCAGTATTTT
D: .
size: .
J: TRBJ2-3
V: TRBV15

CDR3: CASRVRQGRYYGYTF
DNA: TGTGCCAGCAGGGTTCGACAGGGTCGGTACTATGGCTACACCTTC
D: TRBD1
size: .
J: TRBJ1-2
V: TRBV6-4

CDR3: CASSIRDNNQPQHF
DNA: TGTGCCAGTAGTATCAGGGACAACAATCAGCCCCAGCATTTT
D: .
size: .
J: TRBJ1-5
V: TRBV19

CDR3: CASSGEGRGGTEAFF
DNA: TGTGCCAGCAGCGGGGAGGGGAGGGGCGGGACTGAAGCTTTCTTT
D: .
size: .
J: TRBJ1-1
V: TRBV9

CDR3: CASSSGTASLGPGNTIYF
DNA: TGCGCCAGCAGCTCCGGGACAGCTAGTTTAGGTCCTGGAAACACCATATATTTT
D: TRBD1
size: .
J: TRBJ1-3
V: TRBV5-1

CDR3: CASSFIRLGAGEQYF
DNA: TGTGCCAGCAGCTTTATTAGGTTGGGGGCGGGTGAGCAGTACTTC
D: .
size: .
J: TRBJ2-5
V: TRBV27

CDR3: CASSLAGVGGGYTF
DNA: TGCGCCAGCAGCTTGGCCGGGGTAGGTGGTGGCTACACCTTC
D: .
size: .
J: TRBJ1-2
V: TRBV5-1

CDR3: CAISEAGQGLEAFF
DNA: TGTGCCATCAGTGAGGCCGGACAGGGACTTGAAGCTTTCTTT
D: TRBD1
size: .
J: TRBJ1-1
V: TRBV10-3

CDR3: CASLNRKRAFF
DNA: TGTGCCAGCCTGAACAGAAAAAGAGCTTTCTTT
D: .
size: .
J: TRBJ1-1
V: TRBV2

CDR3: CASSGLAGASSYNEQFF
DNA: TGTGCCAGCAGTGGGCTAGCGGGAGCCTCCTCCTACAATGAGCAGTTCTTC
D: TRBD2
size: .
J: TRBJ2-1
V: TRBV27

CDR3: CASKDGTHYGYTF
DNA: TGTGCCAGTAAGGATGGGACACATTATGGCTACACCTTC
D: .
size: once
J: TRBJ1-2
V: TRBV19

CDR3: CASSGRDYSYEQYF
DNA: TGCGCCAGCAGCGGCCGGGACTACTCCTACGAGCAGTACTTC
D: TRBD2
size: .
J: TRBJ2-7
V: TRBV5-1

CDR3: CASSVLPYTGELFF
DNA: TGTGCCAGCAGCGTACTCCCTTACACCGGGGAGCTGTTTTTT
D: .
size: .
J: TRBJ2-2
V: TRBV9

CDR3: CSLRGGVSGRAGVETQYF
DNA: TGCAGCCTAAGAGGAGGAGTTAGCGGGAGGGCCGGGGTAGAGACCCAGTACTTC
D: TRBD2
size: .
J: TRBJ2-5
V: TRBV29-1

CDR3: CASSGGVAGDTQYF
DNA: TGTGCCAGCAGCGGGGGGGTCGCGGGAGATACGCAGTATTTT
D: TRBD2
size: .
J: TRBJ2-3
V: TRBV13

CDR3: CASSLGSGSLEQYF
DNA: TGTGCCAGCAGCTTAGGGTCAGGTTCGCTCGAGCAGTACTTC
D: .
size: .
J: TRBJ2-7
V: TRBV7-9

CDR3: CASSLGLAGVNEQFF
DNA: TGTGCCAGCAGCTTAGGACTAGCGGGAGTCAATGAGCAGTTCTTC
D: TRBD2
size: once
J: TRBJ2-1
V: TRBV7-2

CDR3: CASSQDPTSGRKGEQFF
DNA: TGCGCCAGCAGCCAAGATCCCACTAGCGGGAGGAAGGGAGAGCAGTTCTTC
D: TRBD2
size: .
J: TRBJ2-1
V: TRBV4-1

CDR3: CASSPPLGAGGSSYEQYF
DNA: TGTGCCAGCTCACCACCGTTGGGAGCGGGAGGGTCCTCCTACGAGCAGTACTTC
D: TRBD2
size: .
J: TRBJ2-7
V: TRBV18

CDR3: CASVDLAGSDTQYF
DNA: TGTGCCAGCGTAGATTTAGCGGGATCAGATACGCAGTATTTT
D: TRBD2
size: few
J: TRBJ2-3
V: TRBV28

CDR3: CASGLAGSYEQYF
DNA: TGTGCCAGCGGACTAGCCGGCTCCTACGAGCAGTACTTC
D: TRBD2
size: .
J: TRBJ2-7
V: TRBV14

CDR3: CSASQGNYGYTF
DNA: TGCAGCGCCTCCCAGGGAAACTATGGCTACACCTTC
D: .
size: .
J: TRBJ1-2
V: TRBV29-1

CDR3: CASSLGQSNTYEQYF
DNA: TGCGCCAGCAGCTTAGGACAGTCCAACACCTACGAGCAGTACTTC
D: .
size: .
J: TRBJ2-7
V: TRBV5-1

CDR3: CASSLAGRGDLEAFF
DNA: TGTGCCAGCAGCTTGGCGGGCAGGGGGGACCTTGAAGCTTTCTTT
D: TRBD1
size: few
J: TRBJ1-1
V: TRBV5-5

CDR3: CASSSQQVQETQYF
DNA: TGTGCCAGCAGTTCGCAACAGGTTCAAGAGACCCAGTACTTC
D: .
size: .
J: TRBJ2-5
V: TRBV27

CDR3: CASSLNGQGGNQPQHF
DNA: TGTGCCAGCAGTTTGAATGGACAGGGAGGGAATCAGCCCCAGCATTTT
D: TRBD1
size: .
J: TRBJ1-5
V: TRBV7-7

CDR3: CASSSRTSGRGFEQYF
DNA: TGCGCCAGCAGCTCCAGGACTAGCGGGAGAGGATTCGAGCAGTACTTC
D: TRBD2
size: .
J: TRBJ2-7
V: TRBV5-1

CDR3: CASSVTGGTETQYF
DNA: TGCGCCAGCAGCGTAACAGGGGGCACAGAGACCCAGTACTTC
D: TRBD1
size: .
J: TRBJ2-5
V: TRBV10-2

CDR3: CASSPSLAGGYEQYF
DNA: TGTGCCAGCAGTCCCTCTCTAGCGGGAGGCTACGAGCAGTACTTC
D: TRBD2
size: few
J: TRBJ2-7
V: TRBV27

CDR3: CASSFDMNTEAFF
DNA: TGTGCCAGCTCGTTCGACATGAACACTGAAGCTTTCTTT
D: .
size: few
J: TRBJ1-1
V: TRBV18

CDR3: CAARQEYEAFF
DNA: TGTGCCGCACGACAGGAATATGAAGCTTTCTTT
D: .
size: .
J: TRBJ1-1
V: TRBV6-1